These 23 T cell receptor beta chains came from one sample sequenced in a study of shared clonotypes between healthy human individuals. Repertoires were generated with immunoSEQ multiplex PCR, while TCRdb's copy carries only in-frame clones and drops some. The table records a few million clones, approximately 93% of them present only once. Sequencing used naive CD4+ T cells from PBMCs. Specified subset: CD45RA+ positively selected. Receptors were obtained from a young man in good health. Some clones in this sample may be carry-over from other donors' samples.

This chain uses TRBV25-1 with TRBJ2-3; D perhaps matches TRBD1 (5 bases). V lost 3 bases to trimming and J lost 10 bases, with 20 bases between them. There are 15 residues in the CDR3. CDR1 MGHDK and CDR2 SYGVNS come from the germline V gene. The CDR3 DNA is TGTGCCAGCAGTGACCCACAACTGACAGCTGACCCGCAGTATTTT. It codes for CASSDPQLTADPQYF.

The chain carries TRBV7-2 and TRBJ2-3, with 12 bases identical to TRBD2. The CDR3 is made up of 17 amino acids. Germline CDR1 SGHTA, CDR2 FQGNSA. Trimming cost V 2 bases and J 1 base; bases outside gene matches: 4. The CDR3 nucleotides read TGTGCCAGCAGCTTATTGGCTAGCGGGAGGGGCACAGATACGCAGTATTTT. It translates to CASSLLASGRGTDTQYF. The full variable domain, its missing parts supplied by reference TRBV7-2 and TRBJ2-3, is GAGVSQSPSNKVTEKGKDVELRCDPISGHTALYWYRQSLGQGLEFLIYFQGNSAPDKSGLPSDRFSAERTGGSVSTLTIQRTQQEDSAVYLCASSLLASGRGTDTQYFGPGTRLTVL.

The chain recombines TRBV27 with TRBJ2-7; D may correspond to TRBD1 or TRBD2 (5 bases each). The CDR3 sequence is 17 residues long. CDR1 is MNHEY, CDR2 SMNVEV, per germline (reference sequence). V lost 2 bases and J 3 bases, leaving 20 bases between the germline ends. The CDR3: CASSLLAVPQGFYEQYF. The DNA of the CDR3 is TGTGCCAGCAGTTTACTAGCCGTGCCTCAGGGCTTCTACGAGCAGTACTTC.

This clone was detected only once. The chain links TRBV10-3 to TRBJ1-2; 9 bases map to TRBD1. CDR1 ENHRY and CDR2 SYGVKD come from the germline V gene. The CDR3 covers 13 residues. J gave up 7 bases and V 8 bases, and 8 bases lay outside the gene matches. The CDR3 loop is CAISQGADTGYTF. The CDR3 DNA follows: TGTGCCATCTCACAGGGGGCAGACACTGGCTACACCTTC.

The chain carries TRBV18 and TRBJ1-4; unclear D gene. Germline loops: CDR1 KGHSH, CDR2 LQKENI. The CDR3 sequence is 15 residues long. Trimming removed 6 bases from V and 8 bases from J, with 19 bases in between. CDR3 protein: CASSLGKEGREKLFF. The DNA for the CDR3 is TGTGCCAGCTCCCTCGGGAAAGAAGGAAGGGAAAAACTGTTTTTT.

The gene calls are TRBV20-1 and TRBJ1-1; 7 bases line up with TRBD1. The V segment lost 4 bases and the J segment 10 bases; nucleotides outside the gene matches: 6. Germline V gene lookup returns CDR1 DFQATT and CDR2 SNEGSKA (reference sequence). The CDR3 consists of 11 residues. The CDR3, as DNA: TGCAGTGCTACCAACAGGGGATCAGCTTTCTTT. This translates into CSATNRGSAFF.

This clone has just one count. The CDR3 DNA sequence: TGCGCCAGCAGCTGGGGTGAAGTCTACAATGAGCAGTTCTTC. This codes for CASSWGEVYNEQFF. The V gene is TRBV5-1, the J gene TRBJ2-1; D remains ambiguous. There are 14 residues in the CDR3. CDR1 SGHRS and CDR2 YFSETQ come from the germline V gene. V gave up 3 bases and J gave up 3 bases, with 10 bases separating them.

The rearrangement joins TRBV21-1 to TRBJ2-1; the tabulated D call, TRBD2, remains unverified against the DNA. TRBV21-1 is a pseudogene locus. The CDR3 contains 19 residues. CDR3 amino acids: CASSKRLAGGLGSYNEQFF. Here the CDR3 DNA reads TGTGCCAGCAGCAAGCGGCTAGCGGGAGGCTTAGGCTCCTACAATGAGCAGTTCTTC.

This clone was counted a few times. The chain couples TRBV4-1 to TRBJ1-5; unclear D gene. Trimming removed 0 bases at V and 4 bases at J, with 16 bases between. This CDR3 comprises 17 residues. Germline lookup yields CDR1 MGHRA and CDR2 YSYEKL. This CDR3 reads CASSQDGGGLSNQPQHF. CDR3 nucleotide sequence: TGCGCCAGCAGCCAAGATGGAGGAGGGTTAAGTAATCAGCCCCAGCATTTT.

This clone was picked up one time. The rearrangement uses TRBV27 and TRBJ2-5, with unresolved D. The germline V gene encodes CDR1 MNHEY and CDR2 SMNVEV (reference sequence). The V end lost 6 bases, the J end lost 2 bases, and 22 bases lay between the germline ends. The CDR3 is made up of 17 amino acids. DNA of the CDR3: TGTGCCAGCAGCCCTAAAAGAGGACCTTGGGAACAAGAGACCCAGTACTTC. This gives the protein CASSPKRGPWEQETQYF.

The V call is TRBV6-1, the J call TRBJ2-1; perhaps TRBD2 as D (7 bases). The germline gives CDR1 MNHNS, CDR2 SASEGT. V was cut by 2 bases and J by 9 bases, with 20 bases left in between. This CDR3 region has 16 residues. The CDR3 DNA sequence: TGTGCCAGCAGTGAATTTCGGGGGGACAAGTCAGCTGAGCAGTTCTTC. Its protein product is CASSEFRGDKSAEQFF.

This clone has more than one count but fewer than ten. The rearrangement uses TRBV7-3 and TRBJ1-2; no definite D call. With 5 bases removed from V and 0 bases from J, the gap between germline ends came to 10 bases. Germline CDR1 SGHTA, CDR2 FQGTGA. The CDR3 has 14 amino acids. Here the CDR3 DNA reads TGTGCCAGCAGCCAAGGTGGGGCTAACTATGGCTACACCTTC. Translation gives CASSQGGANYGYTF.

This clone was counted a few times. The chain couples TRBV30 to TRBJ1-5; no reliable D call. Trimming removed 1 base at V and 1 base at J, with 11 bases between. This CDR3 contains 15 residues. The germline V gene has CDR1 GTSNPN and CDR2 SVGIG (reference sequence). The CDR3 loop is CAWSAEEVSNQPQHF. CDR3 nucleotide sequence: TGTGCCTGGAGTGCCGAGGAAGTCAGCAATCAGCCCCAGCATTTT.

The chain has TRBV7-3 and TRBJ2-1; D is possibly TRBD2 (5 bases). V was pared by 4 bases and J by 2 bases, with 9 bases between. The CDR3 runs to 14 residues. Germline CDR1 and CDR2: SGHTA and FQGTGA. CDR3 sequence (DNA): TGTGCCAGCAGCTCCGGACTTACCTACAATGAGCAGTTCTTC. Translated: CASSSGLTYNEQFF.

The V and J genes are TRBV7-9 and TRBJ2-5; D may be TRBD1 (6 bases). V lost 5 bases and J lost 3, with 16 bases in between. Germline V gene lookup returns CDR1 SEHNR and CDR2 FQNEAQ (reference sequence). There are 15 residues in the CDR3. In DNA form, the CDR3 reads TGTGCCAGCAGCGCAGGACAGACAGAGAAAGAGACCCAGTACTTC. Residues: CASSAGQTEKETQYF.

This sequence joins TRBV5-1 and TRBJ2-7, with TRBD2 matching 8 bases. This CDR3 spans 16 amino acids. V gave up 4 bases and J gave up 2 bases; unmatched junction bases: 11. Germline V gene data show CDR1 as SGHRS and CDR2 as YFSETQ. The CDR3 is CASSARRAAGAYEQYF. DNA of the CDR3: TGCGCCAGCAGCGCTCGCCGGGCAGCGGGAGCCTACGAGCAGTACTTC.

This chain uses TRBV30 with TRBJ1-4; weak D call: TRBD1 (5 bases). CDR3 length: 14 amino acids. Germline CDR1 reads GTSNPN; CDR2 reads SVGIG (reference sequence). The V gene lost 0 bases and the J gene lost 3 bases, with 8 bases spanning the gap. The CDR3 coding sequence is TGTGCCTGGAGTGTAGGGGCGGCTAATGAAAAACTGTTTTTT. As protein: CAWSVGAANEKLFF.

J is TRBJ1-5 and V is TRBV4-2; TRBD1 might be the D (5 bases). The germline CDR1 and CDR2 sequences are LGHNA and YNFKEQ. The CDR3 has 17 residues. Between the trimmed V and J ends, which lost 4 bases and 1 base, there was a span of 17 bases. The CDR3 loop is CASSRWGSGLSNQPQHF. As DNA, the CDR3 is TGTGCCAGCAGCCGATGGGGTTCAGGGCTGAGCAATCAGCCCCAGCATTTT.

The chain recombines TRBV7-2 with TRBJ1-2; possibly TRBD1 for D (5 bases). The CDR3 is made up of 15 amino acids. V shed 1 base and J shed 0 bases, with 9 bases lying between them. Germline CDR1 and CDR2: SGHTA and FQGNSA. CDR3 in amino acids: CASSLVQVSNYGYTF. As DNA, the CDR3 is TGTGCCAGCAGCTTAGTACAGGTTTCTAACTATGGCTACACCTTC. The variable domain in full, completed from reference TRBV7-2 and TRBJ1-2, reads GAGVSQSPSNKVTEKGKDVELRCDPISGHTALYWYRQSLGQGLEFLIYFQGNSAPDKSGLPSDRFSAERTGGSVSTLTIQRTQQEDSAVYLCASSLVQVSNYGYTFGSGTRLTVV.

The rearrangement uses TRBV7-9 and TRBJ2-7, with D maybe TRBD1 (5 bases). V lost 3 bases to trimming and J lost 4 bases, with 16 bases between them. The germline gives CDR1 SEHNR, CDR2 FQNEAQ (reference sequence). The CDR3 loop spans 15 amino acids. CDR3 sequence reads: CASSFDRGALYEQYF. The CDR3, as DNA: TGTGCCAGCAGCTTTGACAGAGGAGCCCTATACGAGCAGTACTTC.

The chain has TRBV25-1 and TRBJ1-1, with TRBD1 matching over 7 bases. Germline loops: CDR1 MGHDK, CDR2 SYGVNS. V lost 8 bases and J lost 2; bases outside the gene matches: 8. The CDR3 extends over 14 amino acids. CDR3 sequence: CASSPGQINTEAFF. The CDR3 DNA reads TGTGCCAGCTCACCGGGACAGATCAACACTGAAGCTTTCTTT. Complete variable domain (other parts from reference TRBV25-1 and TRBJ1-1): EADIYQTPRYLVIGTGKKITLECSQTMGHDKMYWYQQDPGMELHLIHYSYGVNSTEKGDLSSESTVSRIRTEHFPLTLESARPSHTSQYLCASSPGQINTEAFFGQGTRLTVV.

This chain uses TRBV6-6 with TRBJ2-3; 8 bases are a match to TRBD1. With V trimmed by 5 bases and J by 12 bases, 7 bases remained unmatched. CDR1 is MNHNY, CDR2 SVGAGI, per germline (reference sequence). The CDR3 length is 12 residues. The CDR3, as DNA: TGTGCCAGCAGTCCTGGGACAGGAACTCAGTATTTT. The encoded protein is CASSPGTGTQYF.

The gene calls are TRBV7-6 and TRBJ2-1, with TRBD2 matching 7 bases. The length of the CDR3 is 16 residues. Germline CDR1 reads SGHVS; CDR2 reads FNYEAQ. J was trimmed by 2 bases and V by 7 bases; bases with no gene match: 11. This chain's CDR3 is CASKPREDNTYNEQFF. CDR3 nucleotides: TGTGCCAGCAAACCACGGGAGGACAATACCTACAATGAGCAGTTCTTC.